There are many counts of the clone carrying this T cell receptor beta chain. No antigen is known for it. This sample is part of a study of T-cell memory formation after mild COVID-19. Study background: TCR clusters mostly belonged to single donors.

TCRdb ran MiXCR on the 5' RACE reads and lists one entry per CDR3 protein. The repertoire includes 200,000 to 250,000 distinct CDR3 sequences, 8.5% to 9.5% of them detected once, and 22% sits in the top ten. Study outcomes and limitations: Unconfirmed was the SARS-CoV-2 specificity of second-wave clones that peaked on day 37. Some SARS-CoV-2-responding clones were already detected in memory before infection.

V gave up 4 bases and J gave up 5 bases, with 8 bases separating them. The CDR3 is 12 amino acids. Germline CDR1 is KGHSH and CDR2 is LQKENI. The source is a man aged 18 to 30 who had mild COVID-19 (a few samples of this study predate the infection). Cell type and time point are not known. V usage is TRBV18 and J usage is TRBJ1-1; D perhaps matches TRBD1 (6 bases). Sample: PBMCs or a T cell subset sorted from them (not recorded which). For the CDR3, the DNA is TGTGCCAGCTCACAGGGGGGAACTGAAGCTTTCTTT. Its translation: CASSQGGTEAFF.